The 3 T cell receptor beta chains presented below share a single source sample, sequenced in a study of breast tumors, draining lymph nodes, adjacent tissues. MiXCR, applied by TCRdb to the multiplex PCR reads, yields one record per CDR3 protein. The repertoire includes more than 50,000 distinct CDR3 sequences, over 40% of them detected once, and approximately 9.1% sits in the top ten. Material for sequencing was breast tumor tissue. Source of these receptors: a female donor with breast cancer. Some clones in this sample may be carry-over from other donors' samples.

This clonotype was found many times. This chain connects TRBV6-6 to TRBJ2-7, with a possible D match to TRBD1 (5 bases). This CDR3 comprises 15 residues. Trimming took 6 bases from V and 2 from J, leaving 17 bases between them. The germline V gene encodes CDR1 MNHNY and CDR2 SVGAGI (reference sequence). The DNA for the CDR3 is TGTGCCAGCAGGCCAAACGTAGTCAGGGCCTACGAGCAGTACTTC. Translated: CASRPNVVRAYEQYF.

This clonotype was picked up many times. V and J are TRBV7-2 and TRBJ2-7; D is undetermined. The CDR3 consists of 12 residues. In germline, CDR1 is SGHTA, CDR2 FQGNSA. V was trimmed by 0 bases and J by 12 bases, leaving 12 bases between them. CDR3 sequence (DNA): TGTGCCAGCAGCTTAGCGCGGTCGAGGCGGTACTTC. Translating gives CASSLARSRRYF.

On this clonotype itself: As the CDR3 is not closed by the conserved phenylalanine or tryptophan, this likely results from a read error. This chain joins TRBV7-9 and TRBJ2-5; 8 nucleotides match TRBD2. The CDR3 length is 14 residues. V shed 5 bases and J 10 bases; nucleotides not matched to a gene: 12. CDR1 is SEHNR, CDR2 FQNEAQ, per germline (reference sequence). CDR3 residues: CASSPDLAGWLQYV. The CDR3 DNA reads as TGTGCCAGCAGCCCAGATTTAGCGGGATGGCTCCAGTACGTC.